This T cell receptor (beta chain) is drawn from a study of T cells after yellow fever vaccination. Study conclusions and caveats: One caveat is that FACS-sorted repertoires could contain abundant clonotypes contaminating from the bulk population.

Each CDR3 protein is one row after TCRdb ran MiXCR on the 5' RACE reads. Counted here are about 170,000 distinct CDR3 sequences, roughly 9.6% occurring once; the ten biggest clones make up 36%. Notes on this clonotype: As yet, its antigen is unknown.

The clonotype originates from a man aged 18 to 29 who received the YFV17D yellow fever vaccine. The sample consisted of CD8+ T cells sorted from PBMCs, taken 15 days after the yellow fever booster vaccination.

The CDR3 DNA sequence: TGTGCCAGCAGCCAGGGCCGGTGGGACTCAGAGACCCAGTACTTC. It yields the protein CASSQGRWDSETQYF. The V gene is TRBV6-6, the J gene TRBJ2-5; perhaps TRBD2 as D (6 bases). Germline CDR1 reads MNHNY; CDR2 reads SVGAGI (reference sequence). CDR3 length: 15 residues. V was clipped by 6 bases and J by 4 bases, with 18 bases between them.